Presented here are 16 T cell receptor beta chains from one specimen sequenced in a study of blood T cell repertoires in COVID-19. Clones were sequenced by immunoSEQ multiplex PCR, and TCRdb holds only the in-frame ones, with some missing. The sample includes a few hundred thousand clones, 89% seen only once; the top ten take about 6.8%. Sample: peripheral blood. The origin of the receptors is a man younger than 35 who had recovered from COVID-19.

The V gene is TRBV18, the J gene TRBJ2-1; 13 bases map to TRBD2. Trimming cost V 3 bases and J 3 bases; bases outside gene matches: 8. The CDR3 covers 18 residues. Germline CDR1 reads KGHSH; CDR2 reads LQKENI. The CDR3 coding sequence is TGTGCCAGCTCACCTTATACCGGGACTAGCGGGGTCTACAATGAGCAGTTCTTC. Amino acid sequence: CASSPYTGTSGVYNEQFF. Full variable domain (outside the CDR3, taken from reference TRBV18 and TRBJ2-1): NAGVMQNPRHLVRRRGQEARLRCSPMKGHSHVYWYRQLPEEGLKFMVYLQKENIIDESGMPKERFSAEFPKEGPSILRIQQVVRGDSAAYFCASSPYTGTSGVYNEQFFGPGTRLTVL.

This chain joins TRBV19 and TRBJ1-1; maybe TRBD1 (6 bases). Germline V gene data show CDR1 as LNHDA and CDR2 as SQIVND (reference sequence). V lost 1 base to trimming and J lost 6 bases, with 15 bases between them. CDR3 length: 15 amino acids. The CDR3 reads CASSIGARGASEAFF. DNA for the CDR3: TGTGCCAGTAGTATAGGTGCGCGGGGGGCCTCTGAAGCTTTCTTT.

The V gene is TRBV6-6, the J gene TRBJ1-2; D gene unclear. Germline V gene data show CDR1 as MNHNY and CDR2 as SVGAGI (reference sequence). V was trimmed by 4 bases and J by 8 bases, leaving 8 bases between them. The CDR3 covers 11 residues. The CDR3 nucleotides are TGTGCCAGCAGTTCCTCCCAGGGCTACACCTTC. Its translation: CASSSSQGYTF.

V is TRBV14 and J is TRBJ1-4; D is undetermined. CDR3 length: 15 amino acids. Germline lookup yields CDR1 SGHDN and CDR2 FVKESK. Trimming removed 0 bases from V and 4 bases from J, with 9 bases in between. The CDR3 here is CASSQDSASNEKLFF. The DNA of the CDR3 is TGTGCCAGCAGCCAAGACTCGGCTAGTAATGAAAAACTGTTTTTT.

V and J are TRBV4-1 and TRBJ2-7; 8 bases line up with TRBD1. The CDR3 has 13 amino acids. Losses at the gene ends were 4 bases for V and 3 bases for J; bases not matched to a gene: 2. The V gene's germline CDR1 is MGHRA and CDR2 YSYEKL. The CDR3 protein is CASSLQGDYEQYF. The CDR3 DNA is TGCGCCAGCAGCCTACAGGGGGACTACGAGCAGTACTTC.

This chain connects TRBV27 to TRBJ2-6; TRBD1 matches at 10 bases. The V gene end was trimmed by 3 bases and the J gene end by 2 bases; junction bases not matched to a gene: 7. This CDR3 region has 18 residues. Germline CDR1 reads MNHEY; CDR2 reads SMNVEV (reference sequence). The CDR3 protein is CASSLSGTGEAGANVLTF. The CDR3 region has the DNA TGTGCCAGCAGTTTGTCCGGGACAGGGGAGGCTGGGGCCAACGTCCTGACTTTC. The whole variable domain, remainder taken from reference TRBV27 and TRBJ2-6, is EAQVTQNPRYLITVTGKKLTVTCSQNMNHEYMSWYRQDPGLGLRQIYYSMNVEVTDKGDVPEGYKVSRKEKRNFPLILESPSPNQTSLYFCASSLSGTGEAGANVLTFGAGSRLTVL.

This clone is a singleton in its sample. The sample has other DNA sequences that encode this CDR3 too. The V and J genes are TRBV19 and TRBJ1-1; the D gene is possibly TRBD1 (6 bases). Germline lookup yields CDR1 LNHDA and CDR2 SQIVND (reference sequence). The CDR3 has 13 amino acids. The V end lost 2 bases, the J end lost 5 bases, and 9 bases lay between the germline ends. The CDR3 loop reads CASSIQGRTEAFF. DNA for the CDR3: TGTGCCAGTAGTATACAGGGGAGAACTGAAGCTTTCTTT.

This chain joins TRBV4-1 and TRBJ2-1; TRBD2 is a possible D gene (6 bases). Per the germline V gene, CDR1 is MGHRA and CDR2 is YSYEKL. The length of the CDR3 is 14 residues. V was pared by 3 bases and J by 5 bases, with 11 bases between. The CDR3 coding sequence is TGCGCCAGCAGCCATTTTCGGGAGCACAATGAGCAGTTCTTC. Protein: CASSHFREHNEQFF.

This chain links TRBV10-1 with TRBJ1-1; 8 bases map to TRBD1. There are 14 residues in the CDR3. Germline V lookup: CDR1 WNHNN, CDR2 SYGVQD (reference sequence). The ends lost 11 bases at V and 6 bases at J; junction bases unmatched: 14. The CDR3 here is CACALDRELAEAFF. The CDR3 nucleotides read TGCGCCTGCGCCCTGGACAGGGAGTTGGCTGAAGCTTTCTTT.

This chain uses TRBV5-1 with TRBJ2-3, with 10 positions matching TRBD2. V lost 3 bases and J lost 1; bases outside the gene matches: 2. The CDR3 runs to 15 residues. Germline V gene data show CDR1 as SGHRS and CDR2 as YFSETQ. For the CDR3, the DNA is TGCGCCAGCAGCTCCGGGACTAGCGGCACAGATACGCAGTATTTT. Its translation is CASSSGTSGTDTQYF.

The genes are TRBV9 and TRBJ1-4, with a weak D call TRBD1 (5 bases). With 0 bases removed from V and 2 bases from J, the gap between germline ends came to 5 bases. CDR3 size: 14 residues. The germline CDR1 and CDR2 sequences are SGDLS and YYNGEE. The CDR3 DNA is TGTGCCAGCAGCGTAGGACAGACTAATGAAAAACTGTTTTTT. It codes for CASSVGQTNEKLFF.

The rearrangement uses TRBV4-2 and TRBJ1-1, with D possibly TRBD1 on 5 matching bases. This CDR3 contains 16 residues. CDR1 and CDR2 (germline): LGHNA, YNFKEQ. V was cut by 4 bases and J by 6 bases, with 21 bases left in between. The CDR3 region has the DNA TGTGCCAGCAGCCCAAGCCAAGCGGGGCTTAGGGCTGAAGCTTTCTTT. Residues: CASSPSQAGLRAEAFF.

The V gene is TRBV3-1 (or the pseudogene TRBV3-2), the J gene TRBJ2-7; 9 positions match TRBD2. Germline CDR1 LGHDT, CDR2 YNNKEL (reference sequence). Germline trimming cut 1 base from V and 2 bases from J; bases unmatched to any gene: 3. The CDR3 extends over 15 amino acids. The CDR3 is CASSQGLAVAYEQYF. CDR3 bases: TGTGCCAGCAGCCAAGGACTAGCGGTGGCCTACGAGCAGTACTTC.

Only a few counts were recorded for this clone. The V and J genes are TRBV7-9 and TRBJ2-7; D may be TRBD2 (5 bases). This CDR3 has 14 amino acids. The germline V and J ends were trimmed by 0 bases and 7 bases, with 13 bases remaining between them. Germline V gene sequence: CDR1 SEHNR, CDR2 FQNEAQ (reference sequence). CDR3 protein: CASSLAPSRGEQYF. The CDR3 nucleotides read TGTGCCAGCAGCTTAGCCCCCTCCCGCGGGGAGCAGTACTTC.

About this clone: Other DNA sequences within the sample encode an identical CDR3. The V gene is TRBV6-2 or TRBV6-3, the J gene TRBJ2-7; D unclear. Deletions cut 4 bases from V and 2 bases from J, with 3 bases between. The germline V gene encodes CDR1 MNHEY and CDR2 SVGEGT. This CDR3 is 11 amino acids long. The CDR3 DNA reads TGTGCCAGCAGTTCTGCCTACGAGCAGTACTTC. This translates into CASSSAYEQYF.

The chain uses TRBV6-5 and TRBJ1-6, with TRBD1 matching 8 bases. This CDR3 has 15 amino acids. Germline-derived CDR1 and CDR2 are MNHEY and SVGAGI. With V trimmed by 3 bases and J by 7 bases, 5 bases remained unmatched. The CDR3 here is CASSYSRQGNSPLHF. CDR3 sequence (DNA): TGTGCCAGCAGTTATTCCAGACAGGGGAATTCACCCCTCCACTTT.